A single sample is the source of the 32 T cell receptor beta chains below, sequenced in a study of cytotoxic CD8 clonotypes in ibrutinib-treated CLL. Only in-frame clones appear in the TCRdb table, and some are missing; sequencing was by immunoSEQ multiplex PCR. The sample has more than 150,000 clones; around three quarters are singletons. The specimen comprised PBMCs, sampled after 24 months of ibrutinib treatment. Source of these receptors: a human donor with chronic lymphocytic leukemia.

The chain joins TRBV11-1 to TRBJ2-3; TRBD2 matches 12 bases. Germline CDR1 SGHAT, CDR2 FQDESV (reference sequence). This CDR3 comprises 16 residues. V lost 1 base, J lost 7 bases, and 6 bases stayed unmatched. The CDR3 spells CASSLVPSGRAYTQYF. In DNA form, the CDR3 reads TGTGCCAGCAGCTTAGTACCTAGCGGGAGGGCCTATACGCAGTATTTT.

V usage is TRBV18 and J usage is TRBJ2-7; D is unclear. Trimming left V 3 bases short and J 5 bases short, with 23 bases between. This CDR3 has 17 residues. CDR1 KGHSH and CDR2 LQKENI come from the germline V gene. CDR3: CASSPELRWNGRDEQYF. The CDR3 DNA sequence: TGTGCCAGCTCACCGGAGTTGCGATGGAACGGGCGCGACGAGCAGTACTTC.

J is TRBJ1-5 and V is TRBV15, with D uncertain. Germline V gene lookup returns CDR1 LNHNV and CDR2 YYDKDF (reference sequence). V lost 0 bases and J lost 5, with 11 bases in between. This CDR3 is 15 amino acids long. The CDR3 sequence: CATSRDSARDQPQHF. In DNA, the CDR3 is TGTGCCACCAGCAGAGATTCGGCCCGGGATCAGCCCCAGCATTTT.

The sample holds a few counts of this clone. The V call is TRBV4-2, the J call TRBJ2-3; 10 bases agree with TRBD2. The length of the CDR3 is 16 residues. V dropped 0 bases and J dropped 1; count of bases not matched to a gene: 1. Germline loops: CDR1 LGHNA, CDR2 YNFKEQ. CDR3 coding DNA: TGTGCCAGCAGCCAAGATCTAGCGGGAGGCACAGATACGCAGTATTTT. As protein: CASSQDLAGGTDTQYF.

The chain links TRBV5-1 to TRBJ2-7; TRBD2 matches at 7 bases. V lost 0 bases and J lost 3; bases outside the gene matches: 9. Germline V gene lookup returns CDR1 SGHRS and CDR2 YFSETQ. CDR3 size: 16 residues. The CDR3 sequence is CASSLVSGAGYYEQYF. DNA for the CDR3: TGCGCCAGCAGCTTGGTTTCCGGAGCGGGGTACTACGAGCAGTACTTC.

V and J are TRBV29-1 and TRBJ1-2; no clear D. This CDR3 comprises 14 residues. The ends were cut back, 0 bases at V and 5 bases at J, with 13 bases in the middle. Germline lookup yields CDR1 SQVTM and CDR2 ANQGSEA. The CDR3 reads CSVEEPGTKYGYTF. DNA for the CDR3: TGCAGCGTTGAAGAACCGGGAACCAAATATGGCTACACCTTC.

The count of this clone is one. The CDR3, as DNA: TGCGCCAGCAGCGCCCGGGACTCCTACGAGCAGTACTTC. Translated: CASSARDSYEQYF. The rearrangement joins TRBV5-1 to TRBJ2-7, with a possible D match to TRBD2 (5 bases). This CDR3 contains 13 residues. Trimming took 4 bases from V and 0 from J, leaving 8 bases between them. Looked up from germline, CDR1 is SGHRS and CDR2 is YFSETQ.

This chain uses TRBV7-8 with TRBJ1-2; 9 nucleotides match TRBD1. The CDR3 covers 16 residues. J lost 6 bases, V lost 5 bases, and 13 bases had no gene match. Germline assignment: CDR1 SGHVS and CDR2 FQNEAQ. Here the CDR3 reads CASSRSMGQGADGYTF. The CDR3 DNA is TGTGCCAGCAGCCGATCGATGGGACAGGGAGCCGATGGCTACACCTTC.

The DNA of the CDR3 is TGTGCCTTCCGACAGGTGAACACTGAAGCTTTCTTT. It yields the protein CAFRQVNTEAFF. The rearrangement joins TRBV30 to TRBJ1-1, with D possibly being TRBD1 (6 bases). With 7 bases removed from V and 0 bases from J, the gap between germline ends came to 9 bases. The CDR3 spans 12 residues. CDR1 and CDR2 from the germline V gene are GTSNPN and SVGIG (reference sequence).

This chain connects TRBV7-9 to TRBJ2-3; TRBD2 matches 11 bases. V shed 5 bases, J shed 4 bases, and the junction held 2 bases outside the gene matches. The germline V gene has CDR1 SEHNR and CDR2 FQNEAQ (reference sequence). There are 14 residues in the CDR3. CDR3 region: CASSPSGRSDTQYF. As DNA, the CDR3 is TGTGCCAGCAGCCCTAGCGGGAGGTCAGATACGCAGTATTTT.

This rearrangement joins TRBV15 to TRBJ2-7; D unresolved. Germline V CDR1 and CDR2: LNHNV, YYDKDF (reference sequence). This CDR3 spans 15 amino acids. V lost 2 bases and J lost 3, with 14 bases in between. In DNA, the CDR3 is TGTGCCACCAGCAGATCCAGGTATCAAGGCTACGAGCAGTACTTC. Its translation is CATSRSRYQGYEQYF. Full variable domain (remainder filled in from reference TRBV15 and TRBJ2-7): DAMVIQNPRYQVTQFGKPVTLSCSQTLNHNVMYWYQQKSSQAPKLLFHYYDKDFNNEADTPDNFQSRRPNTSFCFLDIRSPGLGDTAMYLCATSRSRYQGYEQYFGPGTRLTVT.

The rearrangement joins TRBV7-6 to TRBJ2-7; D remains ambiguous. Germline assignment: CDR1 SGHVS and CDR2 FNYEAQ. V was cut by 4 bases and J by 6 bases, with 13 bases left in between. This CDR3 has 13 amino acids. This chain's CDR3 is CASSSRAHVEQYF. In DNA form, the CDR3 reads TGTGCCAGCAGCTCTAGGGCCCACGTCGAGCAGTACTTC.

CDR3 in amino acids: CAWSGQVEAFF. The CDR3 region has the DNA TGTGCCTGGAGTGGACAGGTAGAAGCTTTCTTT. V usage is TRBV30 and J usage is TRBJ1-1; tentative D call: TRBD1 (6 bases). Per germline, CDR1 GTSNPN and CDR2 SVGIG (reference sequence). The CDR3 consists of 11 residues. With 1 base removed from V and 8 bases from J, the gap between germline ends came to 8 bases.

The chain links TRBV2 to TRBJ2-1; TRBD2 is a possible D gene (5 bases). The length of the CDR3 is 10 residues. Germline V CDR1 and CDR2: SNHLY, FYNNEI. Trimming cost V 7 bases and J 10 bases, with 8 bases left between them. The CDR3 reads CASNSGEQFF. DNA for the CDR3: TGTGCCAGCAATTCGGGAGAGCAGTTCTTC.

V is TRBV18 and J is TRBJ1-2; unclear D gene. Trimming removed 2 bases from V and 6 bases from J, with 10 bases in between. The CDR3 contains 13 residues. Germline assignment: CDR1 KGHSH and CDR2 LQKENI. CDR3 amino acids: CASSPIGSHGYTF. CDR3 coding DNA: TGTGCCAGCTCACCAATAGGGAGCCATGGCTACACCTTC. The complete variable domain, with remaining parts taken from reference TRBV18 and TRBJ1-2, reads NAGVMQNPRHLVRRRGQEARLRCSPMKGHSHVYWYRQLPEEGLKFMVYLQKENIIDESGMPKERFSAEFPKEGPSILRIQQVVRGDSAAYFCASSPIGSHGYTFGSGTRLTVV.

The table lists this clone with a few counts. The chain uses TRBV14 and TRBJ2-1; D gene ambiguous. This CDR3 spans 15 amino acids. From germline, CDR1 is SGHDN and CDR2 FVKESK. The germline V and J ends were trimmed by 1 base and 5 bases, with 12 bases remaining between them. The CDR3 loop is CASSQGRAIDNEQFF. The CDR3 DNA sequence: TGTGCCAGCAGCCAAGGTCGGGCCATCGACAATGAGCAGTTCTTC.

The CDR3 is CASSGGLAILEARETQYF. CDR3 in DNA: TGTGCCAGCAGCGGGGGACTAGCGATCCTTGAAGCTCGAGAGACCCAGTACTTC. The chain joins TRBV5-8 to TRBJ2-5, with 10 bases that match TRBD2. The CDR3 length is 18 residues. The V gene end was trimmed by 4 bases and the J gene end by 4 bases; junction bases not matched to a gene: 16. Germline loops: CDR1 SGHTS, CDR2 YDEGEE.

CDR3 in amino acids: CASSPGGGSYEQYF. The CDR3 DNA follows: TGTGCCAGCAGCCCGGGGGGGGGCTCCTACGAGCAGTACTTC. This sequence joins TRBV5-4 and TRBJ2-7; 8 bases align to TRBD2. The CDR3 is 14 residues long. The V and J ends lost 4 bases and 0 bases, in that order; junction bases with no gene match: 3. Germline V lookup: CDR1 SGHNT, CDR2 YYREEE (reference sequence).

The rearrangement uses TRBV2 and TRBJ2-7; D could derive from TRBD1 or TRBD2 (5 bases each). Trimming removed 2 bases from V and 3 bases from J, with 14 bases in between. CDR1 and CDR2 from the germline V gene are SNHLY and FYNNEI. The CDR3 length is 15 residues. This CDR3 is CASSETEGMGYEQYF. The CDR3 DNA reads as TGTGCCAGCAGTGAAACAGAGGGGATGGGCTACGAGCAGTACTTC.

This chain joins TRBV27 and TRBJ2-2; maybe TRBD1 (5 bases). Looked up from germline, CDR1 is MNHEY and CDR2 is SMNVEV (reference sequence). This CDR3 spans 13 amino acids. V dropped 6 bases and J dropped 4 bases, with 9 bases sitting between them. The CDR3 loop is CASRQTGTGELFF. The CDR3 DNA reads as TGTGCCAGCAGACAAACAGGCACCGGGGAGCTGTTTTTT.

V gene TRBV15 combines with J gene TRBJ2-7, with TRBD1 as a possible D gene (5 bases). The CDR3 spans 17 residues. The V gene lost 0 bases and the J gene lost 4 bases, with 19 bases spanning the gap. Germline values: CDR1 LNHNV, CDR2 YYDKDF (reference sequence). The DNA of the CDR3 is TGTGCCACCAGCAGAGATAAGGGGCCTTTTTGGCGATACGAGCAGTACTTC. Its protein product is CATSRDKGPFWRYEQYF. The full variable domain, rest sourced from reference TRBV15 and TRBJ2-7, is DAMVIQNPRYQVTQFGKPVTLSCSQTLNHNVMYWYQQKSSQAPKLLFHYYDKDFNNEADTPDNFQSRRPNTSFCFLDIRSPGLGDTAMYLCATSRDKGPFWRYEQYFGPGTRLTVT.

The chain joins TRBV7-2 to TRBJ2-7; D remains ambiguous. The germline V gene has CDR1 SGHTA and CDR2 FQGNSA. This CDR3 is 13 amino acids long. Deletions cut 1 base from V and 5 bases from J, with 9 bases between. The CDR3 DNA reads as TGTGCCAGCAGCTTAGAATCTGCGGACGAGCAGTACTTC. Translation gives CASSLESADEQYF. Based on the CDR3 plus reference TRBV7-2 and TRBJ2-7, the full variable domain is GAGVSQSPSNKVTEKGKDVELRCDPISGHTALYWYRQSLGQGLEFLIYFQGNSAPDKSGLPSDRFSAERTGGSVSTLTIQRTQQEDSAVYLCASSLESADEQYFGPGTRLTVT.

The chain carries TRBV16 and TRBJ1-1, with D unclear. The CDR3 consists of 13 residues. Germline assignment: CDR1 KGHSY and CDR2 FQNENV. V gave up 7 bases and J gave up 2 bases, with 11 bases separating them. The CDR3 DNA is TGTGCCAGCATCCCTCAGGTCAACACTGAAGCTTTCTTT. Protein product: CASIPQVNTEAFF.

V gene TRBV27 combines with J gene TRBJ2-5; 12 nucleotides match TRBD2. The J call is in doubt because the DNA end fits TRBJ2-7 better. The CDR3 runs to 14 residues. CDR1 and CDR2 (germline): MNHEY, SMNVEV (reference sequence). CDR3 bases: TGTGCCAGCACCCGGACTAGCGGGATCTACGAGCAGTACTTC. Its protein is CASTRTSGIYEQYF.

This sequence joins TRBV27 and TRBJ2-5; D is possibly TRBD1 (5 bases). V was trimmed by 6 bases and J by 4 bases, leaving 15 bases between them. The CDR3 covers 14 residues. Germline values: CDR1 MNHEY, CDR2 SMNVEV (reference sequence). This CDR3 is CASSYIRGGETQYF. CDR3 in DNA: TGTGCCAGCAGCTATATAAGGGGCGGAGAGACCCAGTACTTC.

This chain joins TRBV6-1 and TRBJ1-1; D ambiguous. Trimming left V 2 bases short and J 0 bases short, with 7 bases between. CDR3 size: 14 residues. Germline V gene sequence: CDR1 MNHNS, CDR2 SASEGT. The CDR3 nucleotides are TGTGCCAGCAGTGAAACCTTTATGAACACTGAAGCTTTCTTT. It yields the protein CASSETFMNTEAFF.

The rearrangement links TRBV5-6 to TRBJ1-1; D unclear. Per germline, CDR1 SGHDT and CDR2 YYEEEE. This CDR3 has 13 amino acids. V lost 4 bases to trimming and J lost 4 bases, with 11 bases between them. The CDR3 protein is CASSIRSGTEAFF. CDR3 nucleotide sequence: TGTGCCAGCAGCATCCGGAGCGGCACTGAAGCTTTCTTT. The full variable domain, in which reference TRBV5-6 and TRBJ1-1 provide the parts outside the CDR3, is DAGVTQSPTHLIKTRGQQVTLRCSPKSGHDTVSWYQQALGQGPQFIFQYYEEEERQRGNFPDRFSGHQFPNYSSELNVNALLLGDSALYLCASSIRSGTEAFFGQGTRLTVV.

The sample holds one count of this clone. The rearrangement links TRBV19 to TRBJ1-1; D may be TRBD1 (5 bases). The CDR3 runs to 17 residues. V lost 3 bases to trimming and J lost 2 bases, with 19 bases between them. The germline V gene has CDR1 LNHDA and CDR2 SQIVND (reference sequence). The CDR3 DNA reads as TGTGCCAGTAGTATTAAGAGGCAGGGATCGGGCAACACTGAAGCTTTCTTT. This sequence encodes CASSIKRQGSGNTEAFF.

The chain couples TRBV9 to TRBJ2-1, with D hard to call. In germline, CDR1 is SGDLS, CDR2 YYNGEE. This CDR3 region has 16 residues. V was shortened by 0 bases and J by 3 bases, with 13 bases between the two germline ends. The CDR3 nucleotides are TGTGCCAGCAGCGTAGATGGCGGAGCGTACTACAATGAGCAGTTCTTC. Residues: CASSVDGGAYYNEQFF.

J is TRBJ1-5 and V is TRBV18, with a possible D match to TRBD1 (6 bases). In germline, CDR1 is KGHSH, CDR2 LQKENI. This CDR3 is 12 amino acids long. The germline V and J ends were trimmed by 6 bases and 6 bases, with 9 bases remaining between them. The CDR3 DNA follows: TGTGCCAGCTCGCCGACAGGTCAGCCCCAGCATTTT. This codes for CASSPTGQPQHF.

The rearrangement joins TRBV5-1 to TRBJ2-7; D is possibly TRBD1 (5 bases). This CDR3 is built from 15 residues. V lost 6 bases and J lost 0, with 16 bases in between. CDR1 is SGHRS, CDR2 YFSETQ, per germline. The CDR3 DNA reads TGCGCCAGCAAGTTTGGGGCGGCGAGCTCCTACGAGCAGTACTTC. This encodes CASKFGAASSYEQYF.

The chain employs TRBV6-4 and TRBJ1-2; 9 positions agree with TRBD1. Germline V gives CDR1 MRHNA, CDR2 SNTAGT. Losses at the gene ends were 3 bases for V and 5 bases for J; bases not matched to a gene: 7. This CDR3 contains 15 residues. The CDR3 DNA reads TGTGCCAGCAGTGAGAGGACAGGGGAGGCGTATGGCTACACCTTC. Translated, it gives CASSERTGEAYGYTF.